In this sample, the clone carrying this T cell receptor beta chain turned up once. The antigen remains unidentified. TCRdb's table, derived via immunoSEQ multiplex PCR, lists solely in-frame clones and lacks some. The sample contains tens of thousands of clones, 75% to 85% of which appear only once. These data belong to a study of Siglec-9 on CD8 T cells in melanoma. Study findings and constraints: An effector memory CD8+ subset marked by Siglec-9 reportedly appeared to gather in melanoma.

Germline loops: CDR1 MNHEY, CDR2 SMNVEV (reference sequence). The CDR3 totals 15 residues. V lost 6 bases to trimming and J lost 1 base; unmatched junction nucleotides: 7. The sequence was collected from a human donor in good health. This chain joins TRBV27 and TRBJ2-3, with TRBD2 identical over 7 bases. The sample comprised Siglec-9- CD8+ T cells sorted from blood. The CDR3 reads CASSLWAGGTDTQYF. The DNA of the CDR3 is TGTGCCAGCAGCCTCTGGGCGGGGGGCACAGATACGCAGTATTTT.